The next 27 T cell receptor beta chains were all read from a single sample in a study of molecular identifiers for immune sequencing clone quantification. Each CDR3 protein is one row after TCRdb ran MiXCR on the PCR reads. The sample has a few hundred thousand distinct CDR3 sequences, under 30% seen once. Sequenced material: naive CD8+ T cells from blood, with Jurkat cell RNA spiked in. The sample's subset: FACS-sorted CD8+CD4-CCR7+CD45RA+ naive T cells. The receptors derive from a human donor in good health. Some libraries in this study had Jurkat cell RNA spiked in.

This clonotype was detected only a few times. The chain uses TRBV7-9 and TRBJ2-7, with 9 nucleotides matching TRBD1. J lost 6 bases, V lost 5 bases, and 11 bases had no gene match. CDR1 is SEHNR and CDR2 is FQNEAQ in the germline V gene (reference sequence). The CDR3 extends over 15 amino acids. The CDR3 region has the DNA TGTGCCAGCAGCCTTGGGACAGGGACTAAGGTCGAGCAGTACTTC. Its protein product is CASSLGTGTKVEQYF. The complete variable domain, with remaining parts taken from reference TRBV7-9 and TRBJ2-7, reads DTGVSQNPRHKITKRGQNVTFRCDPISEHNRLYWYRQTLGQGPEFLTYFQNEAQLEKSRLLSDRFSAERPKGSFSTLEIQRTEQGDSAMYLCASSLGTGTKVEQYFGPGTRLTVT.

This clonotype was found many times. This rearrangement joins TRBV12-3 or TRBV12-4 to TRBJ1-5, with D uncertain. The CDR3 contains 13 residues. The V end was cut by 7 bases, the J end by 4 bases, with 11 bases between. CDR3 sequence (DNA): TGTGCCAGCACCCCTGGGGAGAATCAGCCCCAGCATTTT. It specifies CASTPGENQPQHF.

On this clonotype: At one boundary the junction diverges from the germline segment, which might be a read error. The chain has TRBV12-3 or TRBV12-4 and TRBJ1-3, with 7 bases that match TRBD1. This CDR3 has 15 residues. The DNA for the CDR3 is TGTGCCAGCAGTCCATCAGGGGGTGCCGGAAACACCATGTATTTT. Protein product: CASSPSGGAGNTMYF.

The chain uses TRBV7-9 and TRBJ1-1; D remains unclear. The V gene's germline CDR1 is SEHNR and CDR2 FQNEAQ (reference sequence). Trimming took off 5 bases at V and 2 bases at J, with 6 bases between the two ends. The CDR3 spans 12 residues. The CDR3 sequence: CASSVLNTEAFF. The CDR3 nucleotides are TGTGCCAGCAGCGTCTTAAACACTGAAGCTTTCTTT.

V usage is TRBV4-1 and J usage is TRBJ2-1; 13 bases map to TRBD2. The length of the CDR3 is 16 residues. J lost 7 bases, V lost 1 base, and 4 bases had no gene match. Germline CDR1 is MGHRA and CDR2 is YSYEKL. The CDR3 DNA sequence: TGCGCCAGCAGCCAAGGGACTAGCGGGAGTCGGAATGAGCAGTTCTTC. Its protein is CASSQGTSGSRNEQFF.

This clonotype appeared once. A single base separates this from a much larger clone, so it may be a read error. CDR3 sequence reads: CGSSFDSKVFF. For the CDR3, the DNA is TGTGGCAGCAGTTTCGATTCCAAGGTGTTTTTT. The J gene is TRBJ2-2, the V gene TRBV28; no firm D call. This CDR3 spans 11 amino acids. Germline V CDR1 and CDR2: MDHEN, SYDVKM.

About this clonotype: A much larger clone sits a single nucleotide away, making a read error possible. The chain carries TRBV9 and TRBJ2-3, with 11 bases identical to TRBD2. From germline, CDR1 is SGDLS and CDR2 YYNGEE. This CDR3 region has 17 residues. CDR3 region: CACSVALRTSGTDTQYF. The CDR3 DNA sequence: TGTGCCTGCAGCGTAGCCCTCAGGACTAGCGGGACAGATACGCAGTATTTT.

V is TRBV12-3 or TRBV12-4 and J is TRBJ1-2; D remains unclear. With 5 bases removed from V and 10 bases from J, the gap between germline ends came to 23 bases. This CDR3 is built from 15 residues. DNA of the CDR3: TGTGCCAGCAGTGGAGACCCGACGTTTAGCCATGACTACACCTTC. Translation gives CASSGDPTFSHDYTF.

This clonotype has a handful of counts. The chain has TRBV5-5 and TRBJ2-7; TRBD2 matches 7 bases. The CDR3 totals 14 residues. The junction had 7 bases not matched to a gene; V was cut back by 4 bases and J by 3 bases. CDR1 and CDR2 (germline): SGHKS, YYEKEE (reference sequence). CDR3: CASSLGLGYYEQYF. CDR3 nucleotides: TGTGCCAGCAGCCTAGGACTAGGATACTACGAGCAGTACTTC.

The CDR3 DNA follows: TGCGCCAGCAGCCAACACAGGGTTGCAGAGACCCAGTACTTC. Protein product: CASSQHRVAETQYF. This sequence joins TRBV4-3 and TRBJ2-5, with a possible D match to TRBD1 (6 bases). This CDR3 is built from 14 residues. Germline-derived CDR1 and CDR2 are LGHNA and YSLEER. Between the trimmed V and J ends, which lost 2 bases and 4 bases, there was a span of 11 bases.

This chain connects TRBV4-3 to TRBJ2-3; D unresolved. The germline V and J ends were trimmed by 1 base and 9 bases, with 17 bases remaining between them. There are 15 residues in the CDR3. Germline V gene sequence: CDR1 LGHNA, CDR2 YSLEER. CDR3 amino acids: CASSQGLGVAETQYF. CDR3 DNA: TGCGCCAGCAGCCAAGGTCTCGGCGTGGCGGAGACGCAGTATTTT.

In the case of this clonotype: An end of the junction differs from the germline gene, which may be a read error. This rearrangement joins TRBV7-6 to TRBJ2-3, with D maybe TRBD2 (6 bases). Germline CDR1 and CDR2: SGHVS and FNYEAQ. This CDR3 spans 14 amino acids. CDR3 coding DNA: TGTGCCGGCAGCCCCAGGGCGGGAACAGATACGCAGTATTTT. Amino acids: CAGSPRAGTDTQYF.

The sample holds a few counts of this clonotype. This chain connects TRBV29-1 to TRBJ2-7; no clear D. Trimming removed 6 bases at V and 3 bases at J, with 6 bases between. CDR3 size: 10 residues. Germline lookup yields CDR1 SQVTM and CDR2 ANQGSEA. In DNA, the CDR3 is TGCAGCGTGGTTGTCTACGAGCAGTACTTC. Protein product: CSVVVYEQYF.

This clonotype was seen ten or more times. This rearrangement joins TRBV29-1 to TRBJ2-7; 9 positions agree with TRBD1. Per germline, CDR1 SQVTM and CDR2 ANQGSEA. CDR3 length: 16 amino acids. V was clipped by 6 bases and J by 3 bases; unmatched bases: 15. The CDR3 reads CSVRTGTGRQGYEQYF. The CDR3 DNA sequence: TGCAGCGTCCGAACCGGGACAGGGCGCCAAGGCTACGAGCAGTACTTC.

This clonotype has ten or more counts. This rearrangement joins TRBV27 to TRBJ2-2; D uncertain. V dropped 0 bases and J dropped 3 bases, with 8 bases sitting between them. Per the germline V gene, CDR1 is MNHEY and CDR2 is SMNVEV (reference sequence). The CDR3 has 15 amino acids. CDR3 in amino acids: CASSLSLSYTGELFF. The CDR3 DNA follows: TGTGCCAGCAGTTTATCGTTGTCATACACCGGGGAGCTGTTTTTT.

This clonotype was detected only a few times. This sequence joins TRBV28 and TRBJ2-7; the D is unclear. CDR1 MDHEN and CDR2 SYDVKM come from the germline V gene. V lost 10 bases to trimming and J lost 4 bases, with 20 bases between them. This CDR3 region has 14 residues. The CDR3 bases are TGTGCCACCACAACCACCGGCTTGGGGTACGAGCAGTACTTC. This encodes CATTTTGLGYEQYF.

The gene calls are TRBV7-3 and TRBJ2-7; 9 bases agree with TRBD2. Unmatched junction bases numbered 9, after V lost 3 bases and J lost 9 bases. Germline V lookup: CDR1 SGHTA, CDR2 FQGTGA. The CDR3 covers 14 residues. The CDR3 here is CASSFSGSGDVQYF. The CDR3 region has the DNA TGTGCCAGCAGCTTTAGCGGGAGTGGGGACGTGCAGTACTTC. The full variable domain, its missing parts supplied by reference TRBV7-3 and TRBJ2-7, is GAGVSQTPSNKVTEKGKYVELRCDPISGHTALYWYRQSLGQGPEFLIYFQGTGAADDSGLPNDRFFAVRPEGSVSTLKIQRTERGDSAVYLCASSFSGSGDVQYFGPGTRLTVT.

A word on this clonotype: A much more abundant neighbour one base away suggests this may be a read error. The chain uses TRBV6-2 or TRBV6-3 and TRBJ1-5; no firm D call. This CDR3 spans 14 amino acids. CDR1 and CDR2 from the germline V gene are MNHEY and SVGEGT. This CDR3 reads CASSYSRVHQPLHF. CDR3 DNA sequence: TGTGCCAGCAGTTACTCCCGAGTTCATCAGCCCCTGCATTTT.

Concerning this clonotype itself: The CDR3 end shows no conserved phenylalanine or tryptophan, and so a read error is likely. The chain couples TRBV6-5 to TRBJ2-7; D is ambiguous. This CDR3 is 12 amino acids long. CDR1 is MNHEY, CDR2 SVGAGI, per germline. V gave up 5 bases and J gave up 3 bases, with 8 bases separating them. The DNA for the CDR3 is TGTGCCAGCAGTCTGGACGGCTACGAGCAGTACATC. Protein product: CASSLDGYEQYI.

About this clonotype itself: A much larger clone is a single base away; this may be a read error. The genes are TRBV4-1 and TRBJ2-1, with D maybe TRBD1 (5 bases). The CDR3 loop spans 15 amino acids. The germline CDR1 and CDR2 sequences are MGHRA and YSYEKL. CDR3 sequence: CANSQDPPPGYEQFF. The CDR3 DNA sequence: TGCGCCAACAGCCAAGATCCCCCCCCAGGGTACGAGCAGTTCTTC.

In regard to this clonotype: The germline gene is not matched at one end of the junction; a read error may be the cause. V usage is TRBV7-9 and J usage is TRBJ2-2; possibly TRBD2 for D (5 bases). Germline V CDR1 and CDR2: SEHNR, FQNEAQ (reference sequence). This CDR3 has 13 residues. The CDR3 is CASSPTSTGEPFF. In DNA, the CDR3 is TGTGCCAGCAGCCCCACTTCTACCGGGGAGCCGTTTTTT.

The chain carries TRBV3-1 and TRBJ1-6; weak D call: TRBD1 (5 bases). Deletions cut 4 bases from V and 9 bases from J, with 7 bases between. CDR1 and CDR2 from the germline V gene are LGHDT and YNNKEL (reference sequence). This CDR3 has 12 residues. CDR3: CASSPTGSPLHF. Written as DNA, the CDR3 is TGTGCCAGCAGCCCCACAGGTTCACCCCTCCACTTT.

This clonotype is a singleton in its sample. The chain couples TRBV4-1 to TRBJ2-2; D ambiguous. The germline V gene encodes CDR1 MGHRA and CDR2 YSYEKL. The CDR3 contains 15 residues. With 4 bases removed from V and 5 bases from J, the gap between germline ends came to 14 bases. CDR3 in amino acids: CASSLDPLSTGELFF. As DNA, the CDR3 is TGCGCCAGCAGCCTAGATCCACTGTCGACCGGGGAGCTGTTTTTT.

The V call is TRBV11-2, the J call TRBJ1-3, with 7 bases identical to TRBD1. CDR3 size: 15 residues. V trimming: 2 bases; J trimming: 3 bases; junction bases outside the gene matches: 4. Germline V gene lookup returns CDR1 SGHAT and CDR2 FQNNGV. The CDR3 spells CASSLTTGIGNTIYF. DNA of the CDR3: TGTGCCAGCAGCTTAACGACAGGGATTGGAAACACCATATATTTT.

This clonotype was detected ten times or more. V gene TRBV5-5 combines with J gene TRBJ2-7; D perhaps matches TRBD1 (6 bases). V was cut by 0 bases and J by 5 bases, with 12 bases left in between. CDR3 length: 14 amino acids. The germline gives CDR1 SGHKS, CDR2 YYEKEE (reference sequence). DNA of the CDR3: TGTGCCAGCAGCTTGGGGGCCAGGGGAAACGAGCAGTACTTC. This codes for CASSLGARGNEQYF.

There are a few counts of this clonotype. The genes are TRBV6-2 or TRBV6-3 and TRBJ2-3, with D perhaps matching TRBD2 (7 bases). The germline V gene encodes CDR1 MNHEY and CDR2 SVGEGT. This CDR3 has 15 residues. V was trimmed by 2 bases and J by 3 bases, leaving 12 bases between them. The CDR3 here is CASSYVAGATDTQYF. CDR3 sequence (DNA): TGTGCCAGCAGTTACGTCGCGGGGGCGACAGATACGCAGTATTTT.

There are many counts of this clonotype. This sequence joins TRBV20-1 and TRBJ2-7; D unresolved. Germline V gene sequence: CDR1 DFQATT, CDR2 SNEGSKA (reference sequence). The CDR3 totals 13 residues. V dropped 2 bases and J dropped 0 bases, with 8 bases sitting between them. The CDR3 DNA reads as TGCAGTGCTAGAACCTGGGACTCCTACGAGCAGTACTTC. Its protein is CSARTWDSYEQYF.